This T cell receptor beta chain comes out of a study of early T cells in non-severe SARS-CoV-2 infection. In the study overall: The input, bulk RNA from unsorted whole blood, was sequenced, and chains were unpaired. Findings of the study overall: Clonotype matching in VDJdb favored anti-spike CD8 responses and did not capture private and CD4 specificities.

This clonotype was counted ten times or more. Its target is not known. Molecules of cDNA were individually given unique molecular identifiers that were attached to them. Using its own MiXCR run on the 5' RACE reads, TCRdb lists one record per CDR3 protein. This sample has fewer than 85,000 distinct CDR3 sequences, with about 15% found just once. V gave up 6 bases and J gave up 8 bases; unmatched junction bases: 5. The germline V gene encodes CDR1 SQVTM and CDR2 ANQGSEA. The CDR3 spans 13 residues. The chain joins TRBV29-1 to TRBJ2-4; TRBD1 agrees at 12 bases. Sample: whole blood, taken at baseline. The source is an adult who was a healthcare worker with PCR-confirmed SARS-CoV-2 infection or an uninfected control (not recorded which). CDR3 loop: CSVRDRGQDIQYF. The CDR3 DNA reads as TGCAGCGTCCGGGACAGGGGGCAGGACATTCAGTACTTC.